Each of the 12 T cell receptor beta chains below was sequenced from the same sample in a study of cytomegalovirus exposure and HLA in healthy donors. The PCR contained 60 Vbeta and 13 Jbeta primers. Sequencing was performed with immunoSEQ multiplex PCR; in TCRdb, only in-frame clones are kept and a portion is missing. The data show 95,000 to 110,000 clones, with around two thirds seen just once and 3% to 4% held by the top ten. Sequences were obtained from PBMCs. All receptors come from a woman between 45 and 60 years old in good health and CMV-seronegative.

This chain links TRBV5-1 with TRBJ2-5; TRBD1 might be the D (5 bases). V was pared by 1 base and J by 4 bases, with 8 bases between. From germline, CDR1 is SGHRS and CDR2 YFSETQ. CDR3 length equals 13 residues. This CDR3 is CASSLIRAETQYF. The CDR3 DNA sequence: TGCGCCAGCAGCTTGATCAGGGCAGAGACCCAGTACTTC.

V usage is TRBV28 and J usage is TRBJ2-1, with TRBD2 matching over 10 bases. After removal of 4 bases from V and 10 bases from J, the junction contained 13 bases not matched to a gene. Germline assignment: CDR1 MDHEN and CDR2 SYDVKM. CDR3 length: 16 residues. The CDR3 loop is CASSSRGLAGVREQFF. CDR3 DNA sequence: TGTGCCAGCAGTTCTCGTGGGCTAGCGGGAGTGAGAGAGCAGTTCTTC.

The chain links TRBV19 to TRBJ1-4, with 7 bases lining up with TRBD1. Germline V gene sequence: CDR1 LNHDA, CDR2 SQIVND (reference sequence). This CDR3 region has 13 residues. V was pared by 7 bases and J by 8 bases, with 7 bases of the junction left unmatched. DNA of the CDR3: TGTGCCAGTACCAAGAACAGGGGCGAAAAACTGTTTTTT. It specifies CASTKNRGEKLFF.

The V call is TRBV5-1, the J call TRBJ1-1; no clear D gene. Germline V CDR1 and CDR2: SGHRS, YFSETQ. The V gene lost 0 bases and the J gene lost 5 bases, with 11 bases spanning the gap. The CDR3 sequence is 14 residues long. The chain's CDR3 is CASSLGARGTEAFF. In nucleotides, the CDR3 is TGCGCCAGCAGCTTGGGGGCCCGAGGGACTGAAGCTTTCTTT.

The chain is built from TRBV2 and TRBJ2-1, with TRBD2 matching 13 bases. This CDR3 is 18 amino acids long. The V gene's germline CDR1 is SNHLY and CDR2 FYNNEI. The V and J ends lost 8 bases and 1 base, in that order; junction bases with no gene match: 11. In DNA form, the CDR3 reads TGTGCCAGCTTCCGGGGGGGACTAGCGGGGAGATCCTACAATGAGCAGTTCTTC. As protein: CASFRGGLAGRSYNEQFF.

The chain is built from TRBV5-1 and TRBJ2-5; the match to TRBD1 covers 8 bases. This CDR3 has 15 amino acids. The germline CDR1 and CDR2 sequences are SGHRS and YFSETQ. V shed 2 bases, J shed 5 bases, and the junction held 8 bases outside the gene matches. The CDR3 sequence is CASSLLHRGSETQYF. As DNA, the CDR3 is TGCGCCAGCAGCTTACTTCACAGGGGGAGCGAGACCCAGTACTTC.

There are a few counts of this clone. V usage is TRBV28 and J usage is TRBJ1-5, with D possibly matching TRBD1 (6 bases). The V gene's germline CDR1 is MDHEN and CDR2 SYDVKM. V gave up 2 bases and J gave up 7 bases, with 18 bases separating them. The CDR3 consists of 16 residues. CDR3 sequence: CASSLNHRVTRQPQHF. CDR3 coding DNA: TGTGCCAGCAGTTTAAACCACAGGGTAACCAGGCAGCCCCAGCATTTT.

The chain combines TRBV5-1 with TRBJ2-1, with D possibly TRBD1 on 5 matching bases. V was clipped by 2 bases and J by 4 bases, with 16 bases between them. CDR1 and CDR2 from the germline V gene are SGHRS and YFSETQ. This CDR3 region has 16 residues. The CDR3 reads CASSFARTIQYNEQFF. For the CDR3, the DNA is TGCGCCAGCAGCTTCGCCAGGACAATCCAATACAATGAGCAGTTCTTC.

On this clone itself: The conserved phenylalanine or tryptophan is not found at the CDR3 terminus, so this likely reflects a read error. The DNA for the CDR3 is TGTGCCAGCAGCCCTCCCGAGACAGGGCTCCGAGGGGCCAACGTCCTGACTTCC. Amino acid sequence: CASSPPETGLRGANVLTS. V gene TRBV11-3 combines with J gene TRBJ2-6; 7 positions match TRBD1. J gave up 4 bases and V 5 bases, and 14 bases lay outside the gene matches. The CDR3 is 18 residues long. Per the germline V gene, CDR1 is SGHNT and CDR2 is YENEEA.

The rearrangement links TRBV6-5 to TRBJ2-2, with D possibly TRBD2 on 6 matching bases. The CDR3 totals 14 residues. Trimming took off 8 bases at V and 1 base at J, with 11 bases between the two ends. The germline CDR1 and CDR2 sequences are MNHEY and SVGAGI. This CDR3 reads CASRWRGNTGELFF. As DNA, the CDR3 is TGTGCCAGCCGCTGGAGGGGGAACACCGGGGAGCTGTTTTTT.

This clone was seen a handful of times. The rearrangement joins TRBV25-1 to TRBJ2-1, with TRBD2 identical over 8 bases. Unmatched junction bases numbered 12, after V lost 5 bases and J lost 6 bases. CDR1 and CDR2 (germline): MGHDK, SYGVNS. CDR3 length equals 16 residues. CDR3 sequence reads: CASSLMGLEGVNEQFF. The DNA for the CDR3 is TGTGCCAGCAGTCTTATGGGACTAGAGGGGGTCAATGAGCAGTTCTTC.

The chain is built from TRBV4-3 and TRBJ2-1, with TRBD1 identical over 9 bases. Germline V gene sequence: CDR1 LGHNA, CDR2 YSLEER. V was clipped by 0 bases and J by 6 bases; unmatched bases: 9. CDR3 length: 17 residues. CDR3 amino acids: CASSQDLWTGAINEQFF. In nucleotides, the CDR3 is TGCGCCAGCAGCCAAGATCTCTGGACAGGGGCTATCAATGAGCAGTTCTTC.